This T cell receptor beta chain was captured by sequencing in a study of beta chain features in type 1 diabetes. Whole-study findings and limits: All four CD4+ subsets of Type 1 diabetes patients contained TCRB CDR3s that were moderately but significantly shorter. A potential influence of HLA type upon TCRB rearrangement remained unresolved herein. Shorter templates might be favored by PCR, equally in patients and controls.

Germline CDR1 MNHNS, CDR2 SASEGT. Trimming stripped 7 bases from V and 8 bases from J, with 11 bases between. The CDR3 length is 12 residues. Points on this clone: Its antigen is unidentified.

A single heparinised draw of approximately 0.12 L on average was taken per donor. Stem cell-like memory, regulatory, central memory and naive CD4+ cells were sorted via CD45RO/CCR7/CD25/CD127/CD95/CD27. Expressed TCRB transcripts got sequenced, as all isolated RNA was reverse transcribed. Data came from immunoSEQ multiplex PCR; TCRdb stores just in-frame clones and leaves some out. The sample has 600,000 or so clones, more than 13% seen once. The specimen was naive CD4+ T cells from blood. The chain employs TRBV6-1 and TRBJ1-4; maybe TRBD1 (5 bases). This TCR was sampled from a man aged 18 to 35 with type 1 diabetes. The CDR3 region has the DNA TGTGCCAGCACCGACAGACTCGAAAAACTGTTTTTT. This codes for CASTDRLEKLFF.